What follows are 30 T cell receptor beta chains derived from one specimen sequenced in a study of T-cell memory formation after mild COVID-19. A single record per CDR3 protein comes from TCRdb applying MiXCR to the 5' RACE reads. This table holds around 300,000 distinct CDR3 sequences, roughly 13% found once. Sequencing was performed on PBMCs or a T cell subset sorted from them (not recorded which). These TCRs come from a man between 18 and 29 years old who had mild COVID-19 (a few samples of this study predate the infection). Cell type and time point are not known.

This clonotype has just a few counts. This rearrangement joins TRBV20-1 to TRBJ2-3, with a weak D call TRBD2 (6 bases). CDR1 DFQATT and CDR2 SNEGSKA come from the germline V gene (reference sequence). This CDR3 is 15 amino acids long. The V and J ends lost 1 base and 2 bases respectively, with 13 bases between them. In DNA, the CDR3 is TGCAGTGCTAGAGGCCAGGGACTCCTCACAGATACGCAGTATTTT. It codes for CSARGQGLLTDTQYF.

This clonotype was counted many times. The chain links TRBV10-3 to TRBJ2-3; D is possibly TRBD1 (7 bases). Germline V gene data show CDR1 as ENHRY and CDR2 as SYGVKD. Trimming removed 4 bases at V and 5 bases at J, with 16 bases between. There are 15 residues in the CDR3. The CDR3 here is CAISAQGGRRDTQYF. The CDR3 DNA is TGTGCCATCAGTGCTCAGGGGGGACGCAGAGATACGCAGTATTTT.

This clonotype occurred many times. The J gene is TRBJ1-3, the V gene TRBV6-5; D gene ambiguous. Trimming took off 2 bases at V and 0 bases at J, with 8 bases between the two ends. The V gene's germline CDR1 is MNHEY and CDR2 SVGAGI. The CDR3 runs to 15 residues. CDR3 protein: CASSYDGNSGNTIYF. DNA of the CDR3: TGTGCCAGCAGTTACGACGGGAACTCTGGAAACACCATATATTTT.

The chain is built from TRBV5-1 and TRBJ1-5, with unresolved D. This CDR3 contains 15 residues. With 3 bases removed from V and 4 bases from J, the gap between germline ends came to 14 bases. Germline V gives CDR1 SGHRS, CDR2 YFSETQ. CDR3 in DNA: TGCGCCAGCAGCTCTGACGGTAGCTGGAATCAGCCCCAGCATTTT. This encodes CASSSDGSWNQPQHF.

In its sample, this clonotype was seen many times. V and J are TRBV5-5 and TRBJ1-5; D is perhaps TRBD1 (5 bases). The germline V and J ends were trimmed by 2 bases and 0 bases, with 9 bases remaining between them. CDR3 length: 15 residues. CDR1 and CDR2 (germline): SGHKS, YYEKEE (reference sequence). This CDR3 is CASSLVGVSNQPQHF. The CDR3, as DNA: TGTGCCAGCAGCTTAGTGGGGGTTAGCAATCAGCCCCAGCATTTT.

This CDR3 is CASSYGQPGSGNTIYF. For the CDR3, the DNA is TGTGCCAGCAGTTACGGACAGCCAGGCTCTGGAAACACCATATATTTT. V and J are TRBV6-2 or TRBV6-3 and TRBJ1-3, with D perhaps TRBD1 (6 bases). The CDR3 runs to 16 residues. V lost 2 bases and J 0 bases, leaving 11 bases between the germline ends. Germline V gene data show CDR1 as MNHEY and CDR2 as SVGEGT.

The chain employs TRBV20-1 and TRBJ2-7; possible D gene TRBD1, 5 bases. In germline, CDR1 is DFQATT, CDR2 SNEGSKA (reference sequence). The CDR3 extends over 13 amino acids. Trimming shortened V by 6 bases and J by 1 base, and 13 bases separated the two germline ends. The CDR3 bases are TGCAGTGCCTTAAGTCCAGGGTCCTACGAGCAGTACGTC. Its translation is CSALSPGSYEQYV.

This clonotype was recorded only once. The gene calls are TRBV6-6 and TRBJ1-1; 9 bases agree with TRBD1. Germline CDR1 is MNHNY and CDR2 is SVGAGI (reference sequence). V dropped 6 bases and J dropped 2; count of bases not matched to a gene: 4. The CDR3 length is 14 residues. The CDR3 nucleotides read TGTGCCAGCAGCCGGACAGGGGCCAACACTGAAGCTTTCTTT. It translates to CASSRTGANTEAFF.

This clonotype was found many times. V is TRBV5-5 and J is TRBJ2-1; D uncertain. Germline loops: CDR1 SGHKS, CDR2 YYEKEE (reference sequence). V lost 3 bases and J 4 bases, leaving 5 bases between the germline ends. This CDR3 region has 12 residues. CDR3 sequence reads: CASSSQYNEQFF. The CDR3 DNA sequence: TGTGCCAGCAGCTCCCAATACAATGAGCAGTTCTTC.

The table lists this clonotype with a few counts. The V gene is TRBV12-3 or TRBV12-4, the J gene TRBJ1-4; D gene unclear. The CDR3 totals 11 residues. Trimming removed 5 bases from V and 4 bases from J, with 2 bases in between. The CDR3 reads CASSNNEKLFF. DNA of the CDR3: TGTGCCAGCAGTAATAATGAAAAACTGTTTTTT.

This clonotype has just a few counts. The gene calls are TRBV15 and TRBJ2-7, with 8 positions matching TRBD1. V was clipped by 5 bases and J by 3 bases; unmatched bases: 9. CDR3 length: 15 residues. Germline V gives CDR1 LNHNV, CDR2 YYDKDF (reference sequence). The CDR3 sequence is CATSPKRQGLYEQYF. For the CDR3, the DNA is TGTGCCACCAGCCCGAAGAGACAGGGGCTCTACGAGCAGTACTTC.

Note on this clonotype: One end of the junction fails to match germline, which may point to a read error. The CDR3 DNA sequence: TGTTCCAGCAGTTGGACAGGGACTGAAGCTTTCTTT. Protein: CSSSWTGTEAFF. The chain joins TRBV6-5 to TRBJ1-1, with TRBD1 matching 8 bases. The germline gives CDR1 MNHEY, CDR2 SVGAGI. This CDR3 region has 12 residues.

This chain links TRBV6-2 or TRBV6-3 with TRBJ1-5, with D possibly TRBD1 on 6 matching bases. Germline V CDR1 and CDR2: MNHEY, SVGEGT. Trimming cost V 0 bases and J 7 bases, with 13 bases left between them. This CDR3 contains 15 residues. The CDR3 loop is CASSYSRQGQQPQHF. DNA of the CDR3: TGTGCCAGCAGTTACTCGAGGCAGGGGCAACAGCCCCAGCATTTT.

The chain couples TRBV4-1 to TRBJ2-5; 10 bases are a match to TRBD2. Germline values: CDR1 MGHRA, CDR2 YSYEKL. Trimming cost V 1 base and J 1 base; bases outside gene matches: 3. The CDR3 loop spans 16 amino acids. The chain's CDR3 is CASSQVAGGVQETQYF. CDR3 nucleotide sequence: TGCGCCAGCAGCCAAGTAGCGGGGGGCGTCCAAGAGACCCAGTACTTC.

DNA of the CDR3: TGTGCCAGCAGTTTACAGCGGGGTTACAATGAGCAGTTCTTC. Protein product: CASSLQRGYNEQFF. The chain employs TRBV12-3 or TRBV12-4 and TRBJ2-1; 7 bases fit TRBD2. The ends lost 2 bases at V and 4 bases at J; junction bases unmatched: 2. The CDR3 spans 14 residues.

This clonotype was seen at least ten times. This chain connects TRBV28 to TRBJ2-7; D perhaps matches TRBD1 (6 bases). The CDR3 length is 14 residues. Trimming shortened V by 6 bases and J by 0 bases, and 12 bases separated the two germline ends. Germline V gene data show CDR1 as MDHEN and CDR2 as SYDVKM. The CDR3 DNA sequence: TGTGCCAGCAGACTTGACAGGTACTCCTACGAGCAGTACGTC. This encodes CASRLDRYSYEQYV.

This clonotype has a handful of counts. V usage is TRBV3-1 and J usage is TRBJ2-1, with TRBD1 matching over 9 bases. The CDR3 runs to 17 residues. V shed 5 bases and J 8 bases; nucleotides not matched to a gene: 16. Germline V lookup: CDR1 LGHDT, CDR2 YNNKEL (reference sequence). The CDR3 DNA reads TGTGCCAGCAGCGGCCGGCGTGGGACAGGGTTATACGATGAGCAGTTCTTC. Residues: CASSGRRGTGLYDEQFF.

The V gene is TRBV20-1, the J gene TRBJ1-5; no reliable D call. The CDR3 sequence is 14 residues long. Trimming left V 5 bases short and J 3 bases short, with 14 bases between. From germline, CDR1 is DFQATT and CDR2 SNEGSKA (reference sequence). CDR3 amino acids: CSAPSEGNNQPQHF. CDR3 in DNA: TGCAGTGCTCCCTCTGAGGGAAACAATCAGCCCCAGCATTTT.

The V and J genes are TRBV20-1 and TRBJ1-5; 7 bases map to TRBD1. Germline V gives CDR1 DFQATT, CDR2 SNEGSKA (reference sequence). CDR3 size: 15 residues. The V segment lost 2 bases and the J segment 3 bases; nucleotides outside the gene matches: 7. The chain's CDR3 is CSARFPGGTNQPQHF. In DNA, the CDR3 is TGCAGTGCTAGATTCCCAGGGGGTACCAATCAGCCCCAGCATTTT.

This clonotype was seen ten or more times. CDR3 nucleotide sequence: TGTGCCAGCAGTACCATCACTGAAGCTTTCTTT. Translation: CASSTITEAFF. This chain joins TRBV6-5 and TRBJ1-1; D call uncertain. The CDR3 consists of 11 residues. CDR1 MNHEY and CDR2 SVGAGI come from the germline V gene. V lost 5 bases and J 4 bases, leaving 5 bases between the germline ends.

In this sample, this clonotype turned up a few times. The rearrangement links TRBV25-1 to TRBJ1-2; TRBD1 aligns across 7 bases. The V gene end was trimmed by 6 bases and the J gene end by 4 bases; junction bases not matched to a gene: 8. Germline loops: CDR1 MGHDK, CDR2 SYGVNS. The CDR3 has 14 residues. The CDR3 sequence is CASRPWDSSYGYTF. The CDR3 coding sequence is TGTGCCAGCAGACCTTGGGACAGCTCCTATGGCTACACCTTC.

This clonotype was counted at least ten times. The gene calls are TRBV7-9 and TRBJ1-5; a possible D gene is TRBD1 (5 bases). V gave up 0 bases and J gave up 2 bases, with 5 bases separating them. This CDR3 comprises 14 residues. CDR1 and CDR2 from the germline V gene are SEHNR and FQNEAQ (reference sequence). The CDR3 DNA follows: TGTGCCAGCAGCTTAGCGACAGGCAATCAGCCCCAGCATTTT. It translates to CASSLATGNQPQHF.

V and J are TRBV6-6 and TRBJ2-7, with D unresolved. CDR1 is MNHNY, CDR2 SVGAGI, per germline (reference sequence). The germline V and J ends were trimmed by 5 bases and 2 bases, with 7 bases remaining between them. The CDR3 runs to 12 residues. CDR3 in DNA: TGTGCCAGCAGTAACGGGCCCTACGAGCAGTACTTC. Translation: CASSNGPYEQYF.

This clonotype was counted between two and nine times. The J gene is TRBJ2-4, the V gene TRBV9; D is unclear. CDR3 length: 14 amino acids. Germline V lookup: CDR1 SGDLS, CDR2 YYNGEE. V lost 0 bases, J lost 0 bases, and 4 bases lay in between. The CDR3 bases are TGTGCCAGCAGCGTAGGGTTAGCCAAAAACATTCAGTACTTC. This gives the protein CASSVGLAKNIQYF.

The genes are TRBV25-1 and TRBJ1-1; unclear D gene. The CDR3 is 10 residues long. V was shortened by 2 bases and J by 11 bases, with 6 bases between the two germline ends. Per germline, CDR1 MGHDK and CDR2 SYGVNS. The DNA for the CDR3 is TGTGCCAGCAGTGAAGGAGCGGCTTTCTTT. Its protein product is CASSEGAAFF.

V is TRBV7-2 and J is TRBJ2-7, with TRBD2 identical over 8 bases. J lost 2 bases, V lost 5 bases, and 11 bases had no gene match. The germline V gene encodes CDR1 SGHTA and CDR2 FQGNSA. The CDR3 runs 16 residues. DNA for the CDR3: TGTGCCAGCAGCGCCTCACTGGGACTAGATACCTACGAGCAGTACTTC. Translating it yields CASSASLGLDTYEQYF.

V is TRBV4-3 and J is TRBJ2-3, with a possible D match to TRBD2 (6 bases). CDR1 is LGHNA, CDR2 YSLEER, per germline. The CDR3 covers 16 residues. V lost 0 bases to trimming and J lost 6 bases, with 16 bases between them. CDR3 nucleotide sequence: TGCGCCAGCAGCCAAGAAGGTGGACCCCGGGGGGATACGCAGTATTTT. Translation gives CASSQEGGPRGDTQYF.

This rearrangement joins TRBV6-6 to TRBJ1-2; possible D gene TRBD1, 5 bases. This CDR3 has 11 residues. The V end lost 6 bases, the J end lost 8 bases, and 10 bases lay between the germline ends. Germline values: CDR1 MNHNY, CDR2 SVGAGI (reference sequence). The CDR3 DNA follows: TGTGCCAGCAGCAAAGGGGACGGCTACACCTTC. This translates into CASSKGDGYTF.

In its sample, this clonotype was seen a few times. The chain has TRBV5-1 and TRBJ2-7; a weak D match, TRBD1 (6 bases). The germline gives CDR1 SGHRS, CDR2 YFSETQ. The CDR3 has 17 amino acids. V dropped 4 bases and J dropped 4 bases, with 24 bases sitting between them. CDR3 amino acids: CASSPPKSGTPGYEQYF. The CDR3, as DNA: TGCGCCAGCAGCCCGCCCAAGTCCGGGACACCCGGTTACGAGCAGTACTTC.

There are many counts of this clonotype. The chain couples TRBV11-2 to TRBJ2-1; D is unclear. Trimming cost V 4 bases and J 5 bases, with 12 bases left between them. There are 14 residues in the CDR3. Germline-derived CDR1 and CDR2 are SGHAT and FQNNGV. For the CDR3, the DNA is TGTGCCAGCAGCTCCGACTGGGTAGACAATGAGCAGTTCTTC. Its protein product is CASSSDWVDNEQFF.